Presented here are 32 T cell receptor beta chains from one specimen sequenced in a study of PD-L1 blockade in urothelial cancer. Time point reported: peripheral blood 6 weeks after treatment start. Here immunoSEQ multiplex PCR was the method, and the copy in TCRdb shows in-frame clones only, minus some. This table holds under 50,000 clones, 86% found once. Sample: PBMCs, taken around atezolizumab (anti-PD-L1) treatment. The receptors were gathered from a man in his 60s with urothelial cancer.

This clone has more than one count but fewer than ten. The V call is TRBV30, the J call TRBJ1-1; possibly TRBD1 for D (6 bases). The CDR3 totals 15 residues. Germline V gene sequence: CDR1 GTSNPN, CDR2 SVGIG (reference sequence). The V and J ends lost 5 bases and 1 base respectively, with 17 bases between them. The CDR3 spells CAWQNALTGNTEAFF. CDR3 DNA: TGTGCCTGGCAAAACGCCCTGACAGGGAACACTGAAGCTTTCTTT.

V is TRBV5-6 and J is TRBJ2-5; D perhaps matches TRBD2 (5 bases). Germline V lookup: CDR1 SGHDT, CDR2 YYEEEE. With 1 base removed from V and 5 bases from J, the gap between germline ends came to 12 bases. The CDR3 totals 14 residues. Here the CDR3 DNA reads TGTGCCAGCAGCTTGACTAGTTTTCGCGAGACCCAGTACTTC. It encodes CASSLTSFRETQYF.

This chain uses TRBV5-4 with TRBJ2-7; D might be TRBD1 (5 bases). From germline, CDR1 is SGHNT and CDR2 YYREEE (reference sequence). The CDR3 totals 15 residues. Trimming took off 4 bases at V and 1 base at J, with 15 bases between the two ends. The CDR3 spells CASSLPGIGSYEQYF. The CDR3 nucleotides are TGTGCCAGCAGCCTACCAGGGATAGGGTCCTACGAGCAGTACTTC.

Of note for this clone: Different DNA sequences within this sample yield the same CDR3. The chain carries TRBV6-1 and TRBJ1-2; no clear D. V was shortened by 2 bases and J by 2 bases, with 6 bases between the two germline ends. CDR3 length: 13 residues. The germline V gene encodes CDR1 MNHNS and CDR2 SASEGT. The CDR3 loop is CASSERRNYGYTF. The CDR3 DNA follows: TGTGCCAGCAGTGAACGCAGAAACTATGGCTACACCTTC.

The V and J genes are TRBV4-1 and TRBJ2-5, with 9 nucleotides matching TRBD2. The CDR3 extends over 17 amino acids. Trimming cost V 0 bases and J 1 base; bases outside gene matches: 6. The germline V gene has CDR1 MGHRA and CDR2 YSYEKL. The CDR3 DNA reads TGCGCCAGCAGCCAAGATCCAGCGGGGGGTTTCCAAGAGACCCAGTACTTC. It yields the protein CASSQDPAGGFQETQYF.

In this sample, this clone turned up once. The V and J genes are TRBV7-8 and TRBJ1-5; D ambiguous. Trimming pared 2 bases from V and 3 bases from J, leaving 20 bases between. The CDR3 extends over 18 amino acids. Germline loops: CDR1 SGHVS, CDR2 FQNEAQ. The CDR3: CASSLFQLRELHNQPQHF. The CDR3 DNA sequence: TGTGCCAGCAGCTTATTTCAACTGAGGGAGTTACACAATCAGCCCCAGCATTTT.

The J gene is TRBJ2-7, the V gene TRBV7-9; tentatively, D is TRBD1 (6 bases). The germline V gene has CDR1 SEHNR and CDR2 FQNEAQ (reference sequence). This CDR3 contains 14 residues. The V gene lost 5 bases and the J gene lost 0 bases, with 11 bases spanning the gap. The CDR3 reads CASSPGAHSYEQYF. The CDR3 DNA sequence: TGTGCCAGCAGCCCAGGGGCCCACTCCTACGAGCAGTACTTC.

The chain employs TRBV9 and TRBJ2-1; possibly TRBD2 for D (6 bases). The germline V gene has CDR1 SGDLS and CDR2 YYNGEE. Trimming shortened V by 0 bases and J by 6 bases, and 13 bases separated the two germline ends. The CDR3 is 15 amino acids. The CDR3 sequence: CASSVVPAGINEQFF. The DNA of the CDR3 is TGTGCCAGCAGCGTAGTCCCGGCGGGGATCAATGAGCAGTTCTTC.

The V gene is TRBV6-5, the J gene TRBJ1-1; D gene unclear. The CDR3 is 14 residues long. Germline lookup yields CDR1 MNHEY and CDR2 SVGAGI. V was cut by 6 bases and J by 4 bases, with 15 bases left in between. CDR3 nucleotide sequence: TGTGCCAGCAGATCCCTGTTCAGGCCCACTGAAGCTTTCTTT. It codes for CASRSLFRPTEAFF.

The rearrangement uses TRBV15 and TRBJ1-4, with 7 nucleotides matching TRBD1. The V segment lost 3 bases and the J segment 4 bases; nucleotides outside the gene matches: 5. This CDR3 spans 15 amino acids. Looked up from germline, CDR1 is LNHNV and CDR2 is YYDKDF (reference sequence). The CDR3 bases are TGTGCCACCAGCAGGAGACAGGGTTTTAATGAAAAACTGTTTTTT. It encodes CATSRRQGFNEKLFF. Full variable domain (outside the CDR3, taken from reference TRBV15 and TRBJ1-4): DAMVIQNPRYQVTQFGKPVTLSCSQTLNHNVMYWYQQKSSQAPKLLFHYYDKDFNNEADTPDNFQSRRPNTSFCFLDIRSPGLGDTAMYLCATSRRQGFNEKLFFGSGTQLSVL.

Only one count was recorded for this clone. The chain employs TRBV9 and TRBJ1-1, with 7 bases fitting TRBD1. The CDR3 is 16 residues long. V shed 1 base, J shed 4 bases, and the junction held 10 bases outside the gene matches. Looked up from germline, CDR1 is SGDLS and CDR2 is YYNGEE. The CDR3 here is CASSVQGEKAGTEAFF. In DNA form, the CDR3 reads TGTGCCAGCAGCGTACAGGGGGAGAAGGCGGGCACTGAAGCTTTCTTT.

This clone was seen only once. This chain's CDR3 is CASSLRGYEQYF. The CDR3 DNA follows: TGTGCCAGCAGCTTAAGGGGCTACGAGCAGTACTTC. This chain links TRBV11-3 with TRBJ2-7; D is possibly TRBD1 (5 bases). V was pared by 2 bases and J by 3 bases, with 5 bases between. Germline CDR1 and CDR2: SGHNT and YENEEA. This CDR3 contains 12 residues.

This clone showed up just once. V is TRBV18 and J is TRBJ2-4; 13 bases agree with TRBD2. V lost 4 bases and J lost 0; bases outside the gene matches: 6. Germline CDR1 and CDR2: KGHSH and LQKENI. This CDR3 has 18 residues. CDR3 in DNA: TGTGCCAGCTCACTAACCGGGACTAGCGGGGTAGCCAAAAACATTCAGTACTTC. This codes for CASSLTGTSGVAKNIQYF.

The V call is TRBV5-1, the J call TRBJ2-1, with TRBD2 as a possible D gene (7 bases). Deletions cut 2 bases from V and 0 bases from J, with 21 bases between. Germline V CDR1 and CDR2: SGHRS, YFSETQ. The CDR3 totals 19 residues. The CDR3, as DNA: TGCGCCAGCAGCTTCCCGAGGGGGGGTAGAGTCAGCTCCTACAATGAGCAGTTCTTC. Encoded protein: CASSFPRGGRVSSYNEQFF.

V usage is TRBV19 and J usage is TRBJ1-2; D is perhaps TRBD1 (5 bases). Trimming cost V 3 bases and J 0 bases, with 11 bases left between them. Germline-derived CDR1 and CDR2 are LNHDA and SQIVND (reference sequence). The CDR3 length is 15 residues. As DNA, the CDR3 is TGTGCCAGTAGTATTCAGGGCGTCTCTAACTATGGCTACACCTTC. Protein: CASSIQGVSNYGYTF.

The V call is TRBV2, the J call TRBJ1-1, with 7 bases aligning to TRBD1. Germline V lookup: CDR1 SNHLY, CDR2 FYNNEI. This CDR3 is 14 amino acids long. V was pared by 4 bases and J by 5 bases, with 7 bases of the junction left unmatched. In nucleotides, the CDR3 is TGTGCCAGCAGTGTAGGGGGCGTGGGGACTGAAGCTTTCTTT. Encoded protein: CASSVGGVGTEAFF.

The rearrangement links TRBV30 to TRBJ1-3; no firm D call. The germline V gene encodes CDR1 GTSNPN and CDR2 SVGIG (reference sequence). The V end was cut by 0 bases, the J end by 4 bases, with 13 bases between. The CDR3 contains 15 residues. CDR3 amino acids: CAWSVSRVAGNTIYF. DNA for the CDR3: TGTGCCTGGAGTGTTAGTAGGGTAGCGGGAAACACCATATATTTT.

The gene calls are TRBV19 and TRBJ1-2; a weak D match, TRBD1 (6 bases). The V end lost 3 bases, the J end lost 1 base, and 12 bases lay between the germline ends. The germline V gene encodes CDR1 LNHDA and CDR2 SQIVND (reference sequence). The CDR3 has 15 residues. CDR3 nucleotides: TGTGCCAGTAGTATCGGGCAGGGGCTTAACTATGGCTACACCTTC. Translation gives CASSIGQGLNYGYTF.

The CDR3 sequence: CAWSEAGSYEQYF. The CDR3 DNA follows: TGTGCCTGGAGTGAGGCGGGGTCCTACGAGCAGTACTTC. This chain connects TRBV30 to TRBJ2-7; the D gene is possibly TRBD2 (6 bases). V was shortened by 1 base and J by 1 base, with 8 bases between the two germline ends. This CDR3 has 13 amino acids. CDR1 is GTSNPN and CDR2 is SVGIG in the germline V gene (reference sequence). Together with reference TRBV30 and TRBJ2-7, the CDR3 gives the full variable domain: SQTIHQWPATLVQPVGSPLSLECTVEGTSNPNLYWYRQAAGRGLQLLFYSVGIGQISSEVPQNLSASRPQDRQFILSSKKLLLSDSGFYLCAWSEAGSYEQYFGPGTRLTVT.

The rearrangement links TRBV19 to TRBJ2-3; tentative D call: TRBD1 (6 bases). Between the trimmed V and J ends, which lost 1 base and 4 bases, there was a span of 15 bases. CDR1 is LNHDA and CDR2 is SQIVND in the germline V gene (reference sequence). CDR3 length equals 16 residues. In nucleotides, the CDR3 is TGTGCCAGTAGTATAGGGGGGCAGGGGCCAGCAGATACGCAGTATTTT. This gives the protein CASSIGGQGPADTQYF.

The chain links TRBV4-1 to TRBJ2-3; no reliable D call. V lost 1 base to trimming and J lost 2 bases, with 10 bases between them. Germline V CDR1 and CDR2: MGHRA, YSYEKL. The CDR3 loop spans 15 amino acids. The CDR3 DNA follows: TGCGCCAGCAGCCAAGCAGATAATCCCACAGATACGCAGTATTTT. Protein sequence: CASSQADNPTDTQYF.

The rearrangement joins TRBV18 to TRBJ1-2; 10 positions agree with TRBD1. Germline V CDR1 and CDR2: KGHSH, LQKENI. The length of the CDR3 is 15 residues. The ends lost 3 bases at V and 5 bases at J; junction bases unmatched: 6. This CDR3 reads CASSPRQGARYGYTF. Written as DNA, the CDR3 is TGTGCCAGCTCACCCCGACAGGGGGCGCGATATGGCTACACCTTC.

This clone was seen only a few times. The chain recombines TRBV7-3 with TRBJ1-2; 8 bases map to TRBD1. Looked up from germline, CDR1 is SGHTA and CDR2 is FQGTGA. The CDR3 totals 12 residues. V was clipped by 5 bases and J by 10 bases; unmatched bases: 6. This CDR3 reads CASSTRQGYYTF. The CDR3 coding sequence is TGTGCCAGCAGCACTCGACAGGGGTACTACACCTTC.

The V call is TRBV30, the J call TRBJ1-2; 10 nucleotides agree with TRBD1. The CDR3 is made up of 12 amino acids. Germline V gives CDR1 GTSNPN, CDR2 SVGIG (reference sequence). The CDR3 DNA is TGTGTTAACCGGGACAGGGGTTTTGGCTACACCTTC. The encoded protein is CVNRDRGFGYTF.

The rearrangement uses TRBV28 and TRBJ2-4; 9 nucleotides align to TRBD1. The germline CDR1 and CDR2 sequences are MDHEN and SYDVKM. The ends lost 3 bases at V and 3 bases at J; junction bases unmatched: 12. The CDR3 loop spans 18 amino acids. CDR3 in amino acids: CASSLIGGTGLVKNIQYF. The DNA for the CDR3 is TGTGCCAGCAGTTTGATTGGCGGGACAGGGTTAGTCAAAAACATTCAGTACTTC.

The chain employs TRBV7-9 and TRBJ1-1; a possible D gene is TRBD1 (6 bases). The CDR3 length is 14 residues. V lost 5 bases and J lost 0, with 10 bases in between. CDR1 is SEHNR, CDR2 FQNEAQ, per germline (reference sequence). The CDR3, as DNA: TGTGCCAGCAGCGTACAGGGTATGAACACTGAAGCTTTCTTT. Translated, it gives CASSVQGMNTEAFF. Combining the CDR3 with reference TRBV7-9 and TRBJ1-1 gives the whole variable domain DTGVSQNPRHKITKRGQNVTFRCDPISEHNRLYWYRQTLGQGPEFLTYFQNEAQLEKSRLLSDRFSAERPKGSFSTLEIQRTEQGDSAMYLCASSVQGMNTEAFFGQGTRLTVV.

The chain couples TRBV19 to TRBJ2-4; 9 nucleotides agree with TRBD1. CDR3 length equals 16 residues. CDR1 is LNHDA, CDR2 SQIVND, per germline (reference sequence). After removal of 5 bases from V and 6 bases from J, the junction contained 11 bases not matched to a gene. The CDR3 region has the DNA TGTGCCAGTAGTGGCCGGGACAGGGTAAGGGTAAACATTCAGTACTTC. As protein: CASSGRDRVRVNIQYF.

The rearrangement links TRBV15 to TRBJ1-1; D is undetermined. CDR1 and CDR2 (germline): LNHNV, YYDKDF (reference sequence). This CDR3 is built from 14 residues. Trimming took 1 base from V and 4 from J, leaving 10 bases between them. The CDR3 sequence: CATSRVQLGTEAFF. CDR3 nucleotide sequence: TGTGCCACCAGCAGAGTACAGTTGGGCACTGAAGCTTTCTTT. Drawing the rest from reference TRBV15 and TRBJ1-1, the complete variable domain is DAMVIQNPRYQVTQFGKPVTLSCSQTLNHNVMYWYQQKSSQAPKLLFHYYDKDFNNEADTPDNFQSRRPNTSFCFLDIRSPGLGDTAMYLCATSRVQLGTEAFFGQGTRLTVV.

The gene calls are TRBV7-2 and TRBJ2-3, with 9 bases identical to TRBD2. The CDR3 sequence is 16 residues long. CDR1 and CDR2 from the germline V gene are SGHTA and FQGNSA. The V gene end was trimmed by 5 bases and the J gene end by 2 bases; junction bases not matched to a gene: 8. CDR3 nucleotides: TGTGCCAGCAGCCCCATACTAGCGGGTGCCACAGATACGCAGTATTTT. Translation: CASSPILAGATDTQYF.

V gene TRBV5-5 combines with J gene TRBJ1-1; a possible D gene is TRBD1 (6 bases). The CDR3 is 15 amino acids. Between the trimmed V and J ends, which lost 4 bases and 1 base, there was a span of 14 bases. Germline V lookup: CDR1 SGHKS, CDR2 YYEKEE (reference sequence). CDR3 in amino acids: CASSNQRGANTEAFF. The CDR3 bases are TGTGCCAGCAGCAATCAACGGGGGGCGAACACTGAAGCTTTCTTT. Looking up the rest from reference TRBV5-5 and TRBJ1-1 gives the full variable domain: DAGVTQSPTHLIKTRGQQVTLRCSPISGHKSVSWYQQVLGQGPQFIFQYYEKEERGRGNFPDRFSARQFPNYSSELNVNALLLGDSALYLCASSNQRGANTEAFFGQGTRLTVV.

The CDR3 DNA reads as TGTGCCAGCAGCGACAACAGGGGGAGCACAGATACGCAGTATTTT. Its protein product is CASSDNRGSTDTQYF. V and J are TRBV7-2 and TRBJ2-3; TRBD1 agrees at 8 bases. This CDR3 region has 15 residues. Germline assignment: CDR1 SGHTA and CDR2 FQGNSA. Trimming at V came to 5 bases and at J to 0 bases, leaving 4 bases not matched to a gene.

V usage is TRBV5-1 and J usage is TRBJ2-7, with 8 bases matching TRBD1. From germline, CDR1 is SGHRS and CDR2 YFSETQ. Trimming removed 0 bases from V and 7 bases from J; junction bases left unmatched: 12. This CDR3 region has 16 residues. The CDR3 region has the DNA TGCGCCAGCAGCTTGGCCAGGGGGCCATCTCATCAAGAGCAGTACTTC. Its translation is CASSLARGPSHQEQYF. Full variable domain (missing parts from reference TRBV5-1 and TRBJ2-7): KAGVTQTPRYLIKTRGQQVTLSCSPISGHRSVSWYQQTPGQGLQFLFEYFSETQRNKGNFPGRFSGRQFSNSRSEMNVSTLELGDSALYLCASSLARGPSHQEQYFGPGTRLTVT.